One sample yielded the 19 T cell receptor beta chains listed below, sequenced in a study of blood T cell repertoires in COVID-19. The protocol was immunoSEQ multiplex PCR, while the TCRdb copy is restricted to in-frame clones and leaves out a portion. The table shows 270,000 or so clones, with under 90% occurring only once. Sequenced input: peripheral blood. These receptor sequences come from a woman younger than 30 with acute or convalescent COVID-19.

This chain connects TRBV24-1 to TRBJ2-1, with 11 nucleotides matching TRBD1. CDR1 is KGHDR and CDR2 is SFDVKD in the germline V gene. Germline trimming cut 7 bases from V and 5 bases from J; bases unmatched to any gene: 6. The CDR3 totals 15 residues. Here the CDR3 DNA reads TGTGCCACCAGCAAAGGGACAGGGGGAAACAATGAGCAGTTCTTC. Protein: CATSKGTGGNNEQFF.

This clone was seen a few times. The chain combines TRBV7-2 with TRBJ1-2; TRBD1 is a possible D gene (5 bases). This CDR3 has 13 amino acids. Between the trimmed V and J ends, which lost 5 bases and 4 bases, there was a span of 11 bases. The germline V gene has CDR1 SGHTA and CDR2 FQGNSA. The CDR3 sequence is CASSPTEPYGYTF. The CDR3 DNA reads as TGTGCCAGCAGCCCGACAGAACCCTATGGCTACACCTTC.

The rearrangement uses TRBV6-2 or TRBV6-3 and TRBJ1-1; D is undetermined. CDR1 and CDR2 from the germline V gene are MNHEY and SVGEGT. The CDR3 runs to 12 residues. The V end was cut by 6 bases, the J end by 3 bases, with 8 bases between. The CDR3 nucleotides read TGTGCCAGCAGCCCCCGGGACACTGAAGCTTTCTTT. This translates into CASSPRDTEAFF.

This rearrangement joins TRBV3-1 (or the pseudogene TRBV3-2) to TRBJ2-1; 7 bases match TRBD2. The CDR3 consists of 17 residues. The V gene's germline CDR1 is LGHDT and CDR2 YNNKEL (reference sequence). V was pared by 2 bases and J by 3 bases, with 10 bases of the junction left unmatched. The CDR3 sequence is CASSQFLGAGLYNEQFF. As DNA, the CDR3 is TGTGCCAGCAGCCAATTTTTAGGAGCGGGACTCTACAATGAGCAGTTCTTC.

This clone appeared once. This chain connects TRBV4-1 to TRBJ2-4; no firm D call. The CDR3 is made up of 17 amino acids. Germline lookup yields CDR1 MGHRA and CDR2 YSYEKL. Trimming pared 0 bases from V and 0 bases from J, leaving 12 bases between. CDR3 loop: CASSQDSESVAKNIQYF. The CDR3 nucleotides are TGCGCCAGCAGCCAAGATAGTGAATCGGTAGCCAAAAACATTCAGTACTTC.

The chain links TRBV18 to TRBJ1-2, with 8 bases fitting TRBD1. CDR1 and CDR2 (germline): KGHSH, LQKENI. V shed 2 bases and J 6 bases; nucleotides not matched to a gene: 8. The CDR3 loop spans 15 amino acids. This CDR3 is CASSPSWTGLDGYTF. CDR3 in DNA: TGTGCCAGCTCACCAAGTTGGACAGGGTTAGATGGCTACACCTTC.

The rearrangement uses TRBV11-3 and TRBJ2-1; D uncertain. The CDR3 is 15 amino acids. V lost 4 bases and J 3 bases, leaving 13 bases between the germline ends. CDR1 and CDR2 from the germline V gene are SGHNT and YENEEA. CDR3 protein: CASSSRGGSYNEQFF. CDR3 in DNA: TGTGCCAGCAGCTCCCGAGGCGGCAGCTACAATGAGCAGTTCTTC.

The chain is built from TRBV3-1 (or the pseudogene TRBV3-2) and TRBJ1-3; tentative D call: TRBD1 (6 bases). The CDR3 covers 16 residues. CDR1 is LGHDT and CDR2 is YNNKEL in the germline V gene (reference sequence). V shed 3 bases and J shed 3 bases, with 15 bases lying between them. The CDR3 region has the DNA TGTGCCAGCAGCCACGTGCTCAGGGGCGGTGGAAACACCATATATTTT. This sequence encodes CASSHVLRGGGNTIYF.

This clone was counted once. The gene calls are TRBV27 and TRBJ2-1; TRBD1 might be the D (6 bases). This CDR3 has 14 amino acids. Germline V gene sequence: CDR1 MNHEY, CDR2 SMNVEV (reference sequence). V was cut by 1 base and J by 9 bases, with 13 bases left in between. The CDR3 here is CASSLYPGAAEQFF. CDR3 in DNA: TGTGCCAGCAGTTTATACCCAGGGGCGGCTGAGCAGTTCTTC.

On this clone itself: This same CDR3 is encoded by further DNA sequences in the sample. The chain combines TRBV4-3 with TRBJ1-2; D possibly corresponds to TRBD1 (6 bases). The CDR3 spans 13 residues. Per germline, CDR1 LGHNA and CDR2 YSLEER. V was cut by 0 bases and J by 6 bases, with 8 bases left in between. The CDR3 loop reads CASSQDNRDGYTF. The DNA of the CDR3 is TGCGCCAGCAGCCAAGATAACAGGGATGGCTACACCTTC.

Remarks on this clone: The sample contains more than one DNA sequence encoding this CDR3. DNA of the CDR3: TGTGCCAGCAGCGATGGGACTAGCGGCTACAATGAGCAGTTCTTC. Protein product: CASSDGTSGYNEQFF. The chain uses TRBV6-4 and TRBJ2-1; the match to TRBD2 covers 11 bases. The CDR3 is 15 residues long. The V and J ends lost 6 bases and 3 bases, in that order; junction bases with no gene match: 4. Looked up from germline, CDR1 is MRHNA and CDR2 is SNTAGT.

The table lists this clone with a count of one. This rearrangement joins TRBV6-5 to TRBJ2-1; tentative D call: TRBD2 (6 bases). Trimming cost V 8 bases and J 2 bases, with 13 bases left between them. Germline V gene data show CDR1 as MNHEY and CDR2 as SVGAGI. CDR3 length: 14 residues. CDR3 protein: CASAPEGPYNEQFF. The DNA of the CDR3 is TGTGCCAGCGCCCCGGAGGGGCCCTACAATGAGCAGTTCTTC.

V gene TRBV28 combines with J gene TRBJ1-6, with 9 positions matching TRBD1. The CDR3 sequence is 15 residues long. Germline trimming cut 2 bases from V and 9 bases from J; bases unmatched to any gene: 5. Germline V gene sequence: CDR1 MDHEN, CDR2 SYDVKM. CDR3 loop: CASSLRQGGSSPLHF. The DNA of the CDR3 is TGTGCCAGCAGTTTACGACAGGGGGGGAGTTCACCCCTCCACTTT.

The rearrangement uses TRBV6-1 and TRBJ1-6; 9 bases match TRBD1. V trimming: 2 bases; J trimming: 7 bases; junction bases outside the gene matches: 3. The CDR3 has 15 residues. CDR1 is MNHNS, CDR2 SASEGT, per germline. CDR3 sequence: CASSEIGQGNSPLHF. CDR3 nucleotides: TGTGCCAGCAGTGAAATTGGACAGGGGAATTCACCCCTCCACTTT.

Only one count was recorded for this clone. The rearrangement uses TRBV2 and TRBJ2-1, with D perhaps TRBD1 (6 bases). The CDR3 length is 15 residues. The germline V gene has CDR1 SNHLY and CDR2 FYNNEI. V lost 7 bases and J 0 bases, leaving 13 bases between the germline ends. The CDR3 is CASTQDRGSYNEQFF. The CDR3 DNA reads TGTGCCAGCACCCAGGACAGAGGCTCCTACAATGAGCAGTTCTTC.

The chain recombines TRBV11-2 with TRBJ2-2, with a tentative D call TRBD2 (5 bases). The CDR3 totals 17 residues. Germline assignment: CDR1 SGHAT and CDR2 FQNNGV. Between the trimmed V and J ends, which lost 3 bases and 2 bases, there was a span of 16 bases. The CDR3 bases are TGTGCCAGCAGCTTTTTTCTTCGGGGTTCAAACACCGGGGAGCTGTTTTTT. Its translation is CASSFFLRGSNTGELFF.

The chain employs TRBV19 and TRBJ2-4; 11 positions match TRBD2. From germline, CDR1 is LNHDA and CDR2 SQIVND (reference sequence). The ends lost 7 bases at V and 1 base at J; junction bases unmatched: 15. The CDR3 loop spans 19 amino acids. The CDR3 DNA reads as TGTGCCAGTACGAATAGCGGGAGGGCCCAATTTACGGCCAAAAACATTCAGTACTTC. This encodes CASTNSGRAQFTAKNIQYF.

CDR3 coding DNA: TGTGCCAGCAGCTTGGTCGCGGGAATGAACACTGAAGCTTTCTTT. Translating gives CASSLVAGMNTEAFF. This sequence joins TRBV5-6 and TRBJ1-1; D is ambiguous. This CDR3 region has 15 residues. Germline-derived CDR1 and CDR2 are SGHDT and YYEEEE. V was pared by 0 bases and J by 0 bases, with 9 bases between.

The rearrangement links TRBV6-5 to TRBJ1-6; 10 bases are shared with TRBD1. V gave up 6 bases and J gave up 10 bases; unmatched junction bases: 6. This CDR3 comprises 14 residues. The V gene's germline CDR1 is MNHEY and CDR2 SVGAGI. In DNA, the CDR3 is TGTGCCAGCAGGTACGGACAGGGGGAATCACCCCTCCACTTT. As protein: CASRYGQGESPLHF.